Shown below are 6 T cell receptor beta chains from a single sample sequenced in a study of cytomegalovirus exposure and HLA in healthy donors. The PCR employed 60 Vbeta primers together with 13 Jbeta primers. This table comes from immunoSEQ multiplex PCR, and its TCRdb copy is limited to in-frame clones, with some not included. There are some 100,000 clones in the sample; about 74% occur only once, and about 2.5% lies in the top ten. The sequenced material came from PBMCs. The receptors derive from a female donor in good health and CMV-seronegative.

The rearrangement joins TRBV9 to TRBJ1-2, with 8 nucleotides matching TRBD1. The CDR3 totals 15 residues. CDR1 is SGDLS and CDR2 is YYNGEE in the germline V gene. V shed 3 bases and J 2 bases; nucleotides not matched to a gene: 6. CDR3 sequence reads: CASSESDRANYGYTF. The DNA of the CDR3 is TGTGCCAGCAGCGAGTCGGACAGGGCGAACTATGGCTACACCTTC.

This sequence joins TRBV5-5 and TRBJ1-2; D uncertain. This CDR3 region has 15 residues. V shed 0 bases and J shed 3 bases, with 12 bases lying between them. The germline V gene encodes CDR1 SGHKS and CDR2 YYEKEE (reference sequence). CDR3 sequence (DNA): TGTGCCAGCAGCTTGGATCTGCGGTCTGACTATGGCTACACCTTC. Amino acids: CASSLDLRSDYGYTF.

The chain joins TRBV7-2 to TRBJ2-1; 9 bases map to TRBD2. V was clipped by 5 bases and J by 4 bases; unmatched bases: 6. Per germline, CDR1 SGHTA and CDR2 FQGNSA. The CDR3 spans 15 residues. The CDR3 here is CASSARRGGYNEQFF. DNA for the CDR3: TGTGCCAGCAGCGCGCGGCGGGGGGGATACAATGAGCAGTTCTTC.

Regarding this clone: Other DNA sequences within the sample encode an identical CDR3. This rearrangement joins TRBV7-6 to TRBJ2-7; D is unresolved. The V end lost 0 bases, the J end lost 0 bases, and 3 bases lay between the germline ends. The CDR3 sequence is 13 residues long. Germline loops: CDR1 SGHVS, CDR2 FNYEAQ. CDR3 nucleotide sequence: TGTGCCAGCAGCTTAGCTAGCTCCTACGAGCAGTACTTC. It yields the protein CASSLASSYEQYF.

J is TRBJ2-1 and V is TRBV11-2; maybe TRBD2 (6 bases). V lost 3 bases, J lost 0 bases, and 21 bases lay in between. The CDR3 is made up of 19 amino acids. Germline CDR1 SGHAT, CDR2 FQNNGV. This CDR3 reads CASSFPGLPGGGSYNEQFF. Here the CDR3 DNA reads TGTGCCAGCAGCTTTCCGGGACTCCCCGGAGGTGGCTCCTACAATGAGCAGTTCTTC.

The chain uses TRBV27 and TRBJ1-1; weak D call: TRBD1 (5 bases). Germline V gene lookup returns CDR1 MNHEY and CDR2 SMNVEV (reference sequence). CDR3 length: 14 amino acids. V lost 0 bases and J lost 3, with 8 bases in between. The CDR3: CASSLSGGYTEAFF. The CDR3 DNA reads as TGTGCCAGCAGTTTATCTGGGGGGTACACTGAAGCTTTCTTT.